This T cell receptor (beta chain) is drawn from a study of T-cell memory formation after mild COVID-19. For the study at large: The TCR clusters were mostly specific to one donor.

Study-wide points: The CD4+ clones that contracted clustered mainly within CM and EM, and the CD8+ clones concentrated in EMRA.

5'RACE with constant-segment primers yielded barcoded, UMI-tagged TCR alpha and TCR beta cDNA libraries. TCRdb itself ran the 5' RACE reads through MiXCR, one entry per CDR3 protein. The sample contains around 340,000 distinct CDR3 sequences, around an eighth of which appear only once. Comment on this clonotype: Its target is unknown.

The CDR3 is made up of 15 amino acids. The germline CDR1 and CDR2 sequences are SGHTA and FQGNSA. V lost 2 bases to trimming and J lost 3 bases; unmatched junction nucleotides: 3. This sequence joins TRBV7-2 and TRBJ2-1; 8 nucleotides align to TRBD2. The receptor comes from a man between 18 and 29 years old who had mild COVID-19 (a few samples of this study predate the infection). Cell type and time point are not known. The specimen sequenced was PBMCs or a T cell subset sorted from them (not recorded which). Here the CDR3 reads CASSLKRGNYNEQFF. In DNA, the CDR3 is TGTGCCAGCAGCTTAAAGCGGGGGAACTACAATGAGCAGTTCTTC.